The following is a T cell receptor (beta chain) sequence with its context. The record originates from a study of blood T cell repertoires in COVID-19. Study in general: PBMCs, B-cell-depleted T cells, or T cells were the source of the cDNA or gDNA that made up the material.

Per the study methods: Reference gene primer amplification gave nucleated cell count estimates. Clones were sequenced by immunoSEQ multiplex PCR, and TCRdb holds only the in-frame ones, with some missing. The V and J calls and clone size were taken over from that table, and D and trimming were inferred from the DNA. The sample includes about 250,000 clones, 84% of them seen just once. From germline, CDR1 is SGHRS and CDR2 YFSETQ. This CDR3 contains 14 residues. Trimming stripped 2 bases from V and 4 bases from J, with 10 bases between. Sequencing was done on a sample of peripheral blood. The receptor comes from a man aged 50 to 60 with acute or convalescent COVID-19. The rearrangement joins TRBV5-1 to TRBJ1-3; D is perhaps TRBD1 (5 bases). The CDR3 sequence: CASSFREMGNTIYF. CDR3 bases: TGCGCCAGCAGCTTCAGGGAAATGGGAAACACCATATATTTT.